Below, 22 T cell receptor beta chains from the same sample are listed, as sequenced in a study of memory CD4+ T cells and cytomegalovirus serostatus. The sort gate was single viable CD3+CD4+CD8-CD45RO+ cells for memory CD4+ T cells. Only in-frame clones appear in the TCRdb table, and some are missing; sequencing was by immunoSEQ multiplex PCR. The sample consists of 80,000 or so clones, around 78% of them appearing once. Sequenced material: memory CD4+ T cells from blood. The receptors come from an adult in good health and CMV-seropositive.

For the CDR3, the DNA is TGTGCCAGCTCACCACCTGCTAGCGGGGGGTTTAAGACCCAGTACTTC. The encoded protein is CASSPPASGGFKTQYF. The V call is TRBV18, the J call TRBJ2-5; 11 nucleotides align to TRBD2. In germline, CDR1 is KGHSH, CDR2 LQKENI. This CDR3 is 16 amino acids long. J gave up 6 bases and V 0 bases, and 6 bases lay outside the gene matches.

This chain joins TRBV21-1 and TRBJ1-2. TRBV21-1 corresponds to a pseudogene. The CDR3 runs to 15 residues. CDR3 DNA sequence: TGTGCCGGCCCTTCGTCTTCGGTAGCTAACTATGGCTACACCTTC. Its translation is CAGPSSSVANYGYTF.

This chain uses TRBV20-1 with TRBJ1-2; D perhaps matches TRBD1 (5 bases). This CDR3 spans 11 amino acids. Trimming stripped 6 bases from V and 4 bases from J, with 9 bases between. Germline V gene sequence: CDR1 DFQATT, CDR2 SNEGSKA (reference sequence). CDR3 loop: CSARDLYGYTF. Written as DNA, the CDR3 is TGCAGTGCCAGGGACCTCTATGGCTACACCTTC.

V gene TRBV10-1 combines with J gene TRBJ1-1, with TRBD1 identical over 11 bases. V lost 10 bases, J lost 9 bases, and 10 bases stayed unmatched. This CDR3 has 13 amino acids. Germline loops: CDR1 WNHNN, CDR2 SYGVQD (reference sequence). This chain's CDR3 is CATLAGQGAQAFF. CDR3 DNA sequence: TGCGCCACCCTCGCCGGACAGGGGGCGCAAGCTTTCTTT.

This chain links TRBV6-4 with TRBJ1-1; D gene uncertain. This CDR3 comprises 14 residues. The ends were cut back, 4 bases at V and 7 bases at J, with 16 bases in the middle. Germline V gene lookup returns CDR1 MRHNA and CDR2 SNTAGT. This chain's CDR3 is CASSATVGGLEAFF. The CDR3 nucleotides are TGTGCCAGCAGTGCCACCGTGGGAGGCCTTGAAGCTTTCTTT.

V is TRBV6-1 and J is TRBJ2-1; TRBD2 might be the D (6 bases). Trimming shortened V by 3 bases and J by 16 bases, and 13 bases separated the two germline ends. CDR1 and CDR2 from the germline V gene are MNHNS and SASEGT. This CDR3 comprises 11 residues. The CDR3 sequence: CASSDLGTFFF. The CDR3 region has the DNA TGTGCCAGCAGTGACTTAGGGACTTTCTTCTTC.

The V gene is TRBV27, the J gene TRBJ2-3; D gene unclear. CDR3 size: 13 residues. Germline CDR1 is MNHEY and CDR2 is SMNVEV (reference sequence). Trimming cost V 4 bases and J 4 bases, with 9 bases left between them. CDR3 region: CASSYKAADTQYF. CDR3 DNA: TGTGCCAGCAGTTATAAGGCAGCAGATACGCAGTATTTT.

This chain connects TRBV5-6 to TRBJ2-5; possible D gene TRBD2, 6 bases. Germline loops: CDR1 SGHDT, CDR2 YYEEEE. Trimming took 4 bases from V and 5 from J, leaving 15 bases between them. CDR3 size: 14 residues. The CDR3 nucleotides are TGTGCCAGCAGCATACCTTCAGGAGGGGAGACCCAGTACTTC. Translating it yields CASSIPSGGETQYF.

This rearrangement joins TRBV5-1 to TRBJ2-3; D is uncertain. Between the trimmed V and J ends, which lost 0 bases and 3 bases, there was a span of 8 bases. Looked up from germline, CDR1 is SGHRS and CDR2 is YFSETQ. CDR3 length: 14 residues. CDR3 coding DNA: TGCGCCAGCAGCTTGGGGTCAGTTACAGATACGCAGTATTTT. This encodes CASSLGSVTDTQYF. The variable domain in full, completed from reference TRBV5-1 and TRBJ2-3, reads KAGVTQTPRYLIKTRGQQVTLSCSPISGHRSVSWYQQTPGQGLQFLFEYFSETQRNKGNFPGRFSGRQFSNSRSEMNVSTLELGDSALYLCASSLGSVTDTQYFGPGTRLTVL.

J is TRBJ2-7 and V is TRBV15; no clear D. This CDR3 region has 13 residues. Per germline, CDR1 LNHNV and CDR2 YYDKDF (reference sequence). V lost 0 bases to trimming and J lost 6 bases, with 9 bases between them. DNA of the CDR3: TGTGCCACCAGCAGAGATGGCCAATCCGAGCAGTACTTC. Translated: CATSRDGQSEQYF.

V usage is TRBV11-2 and J usage is TRBJ2-2, with D unclear. V was trimmed by 6 bases and J by 6 bases, leaving 17 bases between them. The CDR3 contains 15 residues. Germline V gene sequence: CDR1 SGHAT, CDR2 FQNNGV. For the CDR3, the DNA is TGTGCCAGCAGTAGGCCGGTGAAAAGGGCCGGGGAGCTGTTTTTT. Translation: CASSRPVKRAGELFF.

The V call is TRBV5-6, the J call TRBJ1-1, with TRBD1 identical over 7 bases. The germline gives CDR1 SGHDT, CDR2 YYEEEE. Trimming removed 0 bases from V and 2 bases from J; junction bases left unmatched: 7. The CDR3 spans 16 residues. The DNA for the CDR3 is TGTGCCAGCAGCTTGGGACAGGGACAAGGCAACACTGAAGCTTTCTTT. This encodes CASSLGQGQGNTEAFF.

This chain links TRBV9 with TRBJ1-6; D call uncertain. Germline loops: CDR1 SGDLS, CDR2 YYNGEE. V shed 4 bases and J shed 5 bases, with 7 bases lying between them. The CDR3 runs to 13 residues. For the CDR3, the DNA is TGTGCCAGCAGCCCGTTGGATAATTCACCCCTCCACTTT. This sequence encodes CASSPLDNSPLHF.

In nucleotides, the CDR3 is TGCGCCAGCAGCCAAGACCACAGCCCATGGAATGAGCAGTTCTTC. The encoded protein is CASSQDHSPWNEQFF. The rearrangement uses TRBV4-1 and TRBJ2-1; D is unclear. The CDR3 sequence is 15 residues long. CDR1 and CDR2 from the germline V gene are MGHRA and YSYEKL. V was cut by 0 bases and J by 7 bases, with 13 bases left in between.

The V call is TRBV6-1, the J call TRBJ1-5; D unresolved. Germline V gene lookup returns CDR1 MNHNS and CDR2 SASEGT. CDR3 length: 12 residues. Between the trimmed V and J ends, which lost 2 bases and 6 bases, there was a span of 5 bases. CDR3 nucleotide sequence: TGTGCCAGCAGTGAACTCCTTCAGCCCCAGCATTTT. It specifies CASSELLQPQHF.

This chain links TRBV4-3 with TRBJ2-2; TRBD2 might be the D (6 bases). Germline loops: CDR1 LGHNA, CDR2 YSLEER. V was pared by 0 bases and J by 7 bases, with 18 bases between. This CDR3 contains 17 residues. CDR3 sequence: CASSQDPVGSMIGELFF. The CDR3 DNA sequence: TGCGCCAGCAGCCAAGATCCGGTCGGGAGTATGATCGGGGAGCTGTTTTTT.

The J gene is TRBJ1-2, the V gene TRBV10-1; no definite D call. Trimming took off 9 bases at V and 1 base at J, with 24 bases between the two ends. Germline CDR1 and CDR2: WNHNN and SYGVQD (reference sequence). The CDR3 length is 17 residues. The CDR3 DNA is TGCGCCAGTTTGATCCGATCCGCCGGGCTAGGTAACTATGGCTACACCTTC. As protein: CASLIRSAGLGNYGYTF.

The genes are TRBV18 and TRBJ2-1, with 13 bases lining up with TRBD2. J was trimmed by 8 bases and V by 3 bases; bases with no gene match: 7. Germline assignment: CDR1 KGHSH and CDR2 LQKENI. This CDR3 has 16 amino acids. The chain's CDR3 is CASSPGTSGTRDEQFF. The DNA of the CDR3 is TGTGCCAGCTCACCCGGGACTAGCGGGACTAGGGATGAGCAGTTCTTC.

The chain has TRBV5-6 and TRBJ2-4; TRBD2 might be the D (5 bases). The CDR3 has 13 amino acids. Germline loops: CDR1 SGHDT, CDR2 YYEEEE. V was shortened by 1 base and J by 3 bases, with 5 bases between the two germline ends. The CDR3, as DNA: TGTGCCAGCAGCTTGACTAGCAAAAACATTCAGTACTTC. Protein sequence: CASSLTSKNIQYF.

The chain employs TRBV19 and TRBJ2-3, with 11 bases aligning to TRBD2. With V trimmed by 0 bases and J by 6 bases, 11 bases remained unmatched. The CDR3 consists of 18 residues. Germline assignment: CDR1 LNHDA and CDR2 SQIVND (reference sequence). The CDR3: CASSIDPPLAGGRDTQYF. CDR3 DNA sequence: TGTGCCAGTAGTATAGATCCCCCTCTAGCGGGGGGAAGGGATACGCAGTATTTT.

This chain connects TRBV11-3 to TRBJ2-2; 7 nucleotides line up with TRBD1. CDR1 and CDR2 from the germline V gene are SGHNT and YENEEA. The CDR3 length is 15 residues. The trim removed 4 bases at V and 4 bases at J, leaving 6 bases unmatched. This CDR3 reads CASSSLQGSTGELFF. CDR3 DNA: TGTGCCAGCAGCTCTCTACAGGGGAGCACCGGGGAGCTGTTTTTT.

The V call is TRBV5-5, the J call TRBJ2-1, with unresolved D. V was cut by 0 bases and J by 3 bases, with 7 bases left in between. CDR3 length: 14 residues. Per germline, CDR1 SGHKS and CDR2 YYEKEE (reference sequence). CDR3 nucleotides: TGTGCCAGCAGCTTGGATAGTATCTACAATGAGCAGTTCTTC. It specifies CASSLDSIYNEQFF.